Each of the 10 T cell receptor beta chains below was sequenced from the same sample in a study of T cell clones after liver transplantation. The method was immunoSEQ multiplex PCR; TCRdb's version includes in-frame clones alone and lacks a portion of them. Found here are around 100,000 clones, about 86% of them singletons; the top ten hold approximately 3%. The input for sequencing was CD4+ T cells from blood, taken around 44 months after liver transplant. The source of these receptors is a human patient who received a liver transplant. Some of the T cells may derive from the graft donor.

The chain combines TRBV5-6 with TRBJ2-7; D is possibly TRBD1 or TRBD2 (5 bases each). Per the germline V gene, CDR1 is SGHDT and CDR2 is YYEEEE. Trimming left V 4 bases short and J 3 bases short, with 14 bases between. The CDR3 is 14 amino acids. The CDR3, as DNA: TGTGCCAGCAGCGGGGGTCCGTTAGGCTACGAGCAGTACTTC. This gives the protein CASSGGPLGYEQYF.

The chain joins TRBV29-1 to TRBJ2-7, with 12 bases lining up with TRBD2. The J segment lost 6 bases and the V segment lost 4 bases, leaving 10 bases of the junction unmatched. The CDR3 is made up of 15 amino acids. In germline, CDR1 is SQVTM, CDR2 ANQGSEA. The CDR3 reads CSVGSLAGGVGEQYF. The CDR3 bases are TGCAGCGTTGGAAGTCTAGCGGGAGGGGTGGGCGAGCAGTACTTC.

V and J are TRBV19 and TRBJ2-6, with TRBD2 as a possible D gene (5 bases). Germline CDR1 reads LNHDA; CDR2 reads SQIVND (reference sequence). CDR3 size: 16 residues. Deletions cut 6 bases from V and 1 base from J, with 13 bases between. The CDR3 region is CASREGRTSGANVLTF. CDR3 in DNA: TGTGCCAGTAGAGAGGGTAGGACTTCTGGGGCCAACGTCCTGACTTTC.

This clone was seen only a few times. The chain couples TRBV7-9 to TRBJ1-1; 7 bases align to TRBD1. Germline CDR1 reads SEHNR; CDR2 reads FQNEAQ (reference sequence). The CDR3 has 15 amino acids. V dropped 5 bases and J dropped 0; count of bases not matched to a gene: 6. The CDR3 spells CASSKMTGMNTEAFF. The CDR3 bases are TGTGCCAGCAGCAAAATGACAGGGATGAACACTGAAGCTTTCTTT.

This chain uses TRBV11-2 with TRBJ2-7; D might be TRBD1 (5 bases). The V end was cut by 0 bases, the J end by 7 bases, with 7 bases between. The CDR3 consists of 12 residues. CDR1 and CDR2 (germline): SGHAT, FQNNGV. The DNA of the CDR3 is TGTGCCAGCAGCTTAGATCGGACAGAGCAGTACTTC. It encodes CASSLDRTEQYF.

The genes are TRBV28 and TRBJ2-7; 11 positions agree with TRBD2. Germline V gene data show CDR1 as MDHEN and CDR2 as SYDVKM. V lost 2 bases and J lost 4; bases outside the gene matches: 4. The CDR3 is made up of 15 amino acids. Here the CDR3 reads CASSLRLAGLYEQYF. The CDR3 bases are TGTGCCAGCAGTTTACGACTAGCGGGATTGTACGAGCAGTACTTC.

This clone was seen just once. V gene TRBV27 combines with J gene TRBJ2-3; the D gene is possibly TRBD2 (5 bases). Trimming stripped 1 base from V and 4 bases from J, with 9 bases between. CDR1 is MNHEY and CDR2 is SMNVEV in the germline V gene (reference sequence). This CDR3 is built from 14 residues. The chain's CDR3 is CASSLLLGPDTQYF. In DNA, the CDR3 is TGTGCCAGCAGTTTATTACTAGGCCCAGATACGCAGTATTTT.

For this clone: Additional DNA sequences in this sample encode the identical CDR3. The chain uses TRBV18 and TRBJ2-7, with 8 bases aligning to TRBD1. The CDR3 consists of 14 residues. CDR1 and CDR2 (germline): KGHSH, LQKENI. Trimming cost V 3 bases and J 2 bases; bases outside gene matches: 3. The CDR3 sequence is CASSPGTGAYEQYF. CDR3 nucleotide sequence: TGTGCCAGCTCACCCGGGACAGGAGCCTACGAGCAGTACTTC.

This chain connects TRBV27 to TRBJ2-7; D may be TRBD2 (6 bases). The CDR3 runs 15 residues. Trimming pared 6 bases from V and 2 bases from J, leaving 17 bases between. Germline values: CDR1 MNHEY, CDR2 SMNVEV (reference sequence). The CDR3: CASRPGLTLPYEQYF. CDR3 in DNA: TGTGCCAGCAGACCGGGACTCACACTTCCCTACGAGCAGTACTTC.

The chain recombines TRBV7-2 with TRBJ2-7, with a possible D match to TRBD2 (5 bases). The CDR3 contains 16 residues. Germline V gene data show CDR1 as SGHTA and CDR2 as FQGNSA. The V gene lost 6 bases and the J gene lost 0 bases, with 18 bases spanning the gap. The CDR3 protein is CASSPRGSFSSYEQYF. The DNA for the CDR3 is TGTGCCAGCAGTCCCCGGGGTAGCTTTAGCTCCTACGAGCAGTACTTC.